This TCR beta chain originates from a study of T cell responses to AZD1222 COVID-19 vaccine. Overall study results and limits: Dominant CD4 TCR responses targeted spike regions 160-218 and 743-854. White British people made up most donors, females outnumbered males, and clonal diversity was possibly underestimated. Increases in Spike-specific TCR breadth and depth were seen after two AZD1222 doses. Just a handful of people given AZD1222 tested seropositive at baseline.

Worth noting for this clone: The antigen remains unidentified.

The assay was immunoSEQ multiplex PCR, and TCRdb's table has in-frame clones only and misses some. Among 120,000 or so clones, around 94% were seen once, and the ten largest hold around 1.8%. The specimen comprised peripheral blood, sampled on day 0 of AZD1222 vaccination. This receptor was taken from an adult in good health.

The CDR3 bases are TGTGCCATCAGTGATTGGTGGACAGGGGTAGGGCACGAGCAGTACGTC. This gives the protein CAISDWWTGVGHEQYV. V usage is TRBV10-3 and J usage is TRBJ2-7, with TRBD1 matching 9 bases. Germline CDR1 and CDR2: ENHRY and SYGVKD. The CDR3 length is 16 residues. V lost 3 bases and J lost 5; bases outside the gene matches: 11.